The text below deals with one T cell receptor (beta chain). The data derive from a study of cytomegalovirus exposure and HLA in healthy donors. TCRdb's copy holds only in-frame clones and misses some; the assay was immunoSEQ multiplex PCR. The top ten clones hold roughly 2% of a sample with 85,000 to 130,000 clones, about 87% of them seen once. V dropped 5 bases and J dropped 1; count of bases not matched to a gene: 4. The CDR3 runs 14 residues. The V gene's germline CDR1 is SGHRS and CDR2 YFSETQ. This receptor was taken from a young woman in good health and CMV-seropositive. The chain uses TRBV5-1 and TRBJ1-1; TRBD1 matches 8 bases. Sequenced: PBMCs. DNA for the CDR3: TGCGCCAGCAGTCGGACAGGGAGGAACACTGAAGCTTTCTTT. It encodes CASSRTGRNTEAFF.